The TCR beta chain under discussion was sequenced for a study of cytomegalovirus exposure and HLA in healthy donors. Findings and limits, study-wide: Among immune exposure information, only CMV serostatus was available.

The PCR ran on 60 Vbeta and 13 Jbeta primers. How the authors handled the data: A follow-up analysis tallied tens of millions of unique TCR beta chains, 9 million to 11 million shared. Sequencing was performed with immunoSEQ multiplex PCR; in TCRdb, only in-frame clones are kept and a portion is missing. V, J and clone size were drawn from that table, and D and trimming were deduced from the DNA. This table holds approximately 250,000 clones, about 85% found once. Trimming pared 0 bases from V and 3 bases from J, leaving 19 bases between. CDR1 is SGHRS, CDR2 YFSETQ, per germline. The CDR3 totals 17 residues. About this clone itself: Its specificity is unknown.

The gene calls are TRBV5-1 and TRBJ2-7; no clear D gene. The clonotype was recovered from a girl aged 2 to 10 in good health and CMV-seronegative. Sequences were obtained from PBMCs. CDR3 loop: CASSLGPTLVADYEQYF. CDR3 nucleotides: TGCGCCAGCAGCTTGGGGCCGACTTTAGTTGCGGACTACGAGCAGTACTTC.